The 21 T cell receptor beta chains reported below all come from one sample, sequenced in a study of blood T cell repertoires in COVID-19. Assay: immunoSEQ multiplex PCR; the TCRdb copy retains only in-frame clones and omits some. The data contain approximately 68,000 clones, about 88% of them singletons. The material sequenced was peripheral blood. Every receptor here comes from a man between 65 and 79 years old with active or convalescent COVID-19.

This chain connects TRBV2 to TRBJ2-5, with D possibly TRBD2 on 6 matching bases. The V end was cut by 3 bases, the J end by 7 bases, with 15 bases between. This CDR3 is built from 14 residues. Per germline, CDR1 SNHLY and CDR2 FYNNEI. The CDR3 here is CASSEGLSRGTQYF. The CDR3 DNA follows: TGTGCCAGCAGTGAGGGACTTTCTCGTGGGACCCAGTACTTC.

The chain carries TRBV19 and TRBJ1-5; the D is unclear. This CDR3 is 12 amino acids long. The V end was cut by 1 base, the J end by 4 bases, with 2 bases between. Germline lookup yields CDR1 LNHDA and CDR2 SQIVND (reference sequence). CDR3 in amino acids: CASSIANQPQHF. The CDR3, as DNA: TGTGCCAGTAGTATAGCAAATCAGCCCCAGCATTTT.

This chain joins TRBV4-1 and TRBJ1-2; tentatively, D is TRBD1 (5 bases). Between the trimmed V and J ends, which lost 6 bases and 2 bases, there was a span of 19 bases. CDR1 and CDR2 from the germline V gene are MGHRA and YSYEKL. The CDR3 is made up of 16 amino acids. Here the CDR3 DNA reads TGCGCCAGCAGAAAAGGGGACGGCGGGGGGAACTATGGCTACACCTTC. Its translation is CASRKGDGGGNYGYTF.

The gene calls are TRBV7-9 and TRBJ2-1; tentative D call: TRBD1 (5 bases). The germline V gene encodes CDR1 SEHNR and CDR2 FQNEAQ (reference sequence). This CDR3 comprises 14 residues. V was trimmed by 1 base and J by 12 bases, leaving 16 bases between them. The CDR3 here is CASSLGQTDIRQFF. CDR3 DNA: TGTGCCAGCAGCTTAGGACAGACGGATATTAGGCAGTTCTTC.

This chain connects TRBV27 to TRBJ2-7, with TRBD2 matching 7 bases. V gave up 6 bases and J gave up 1 base; unmatched junction bases: 6. The germline V gene encodes CDR1 MNHEY and CDR2 SMNVEV (reference sequence). The CDR3 runs to 14 residues. DNA of the CDR3: TGTGCCAGCAGGGAGGGAGGGCCATCCTACGAGCAGTACTTC. Encoded protein: CASREGGPSYEQYF.

V and J are TRBV6-2 or TRBV6-3 and TRBJ2-7; D is possibly TRBD2 (6 bases). V lost 2 bases, J lost 3 bases, and 26 bases lay in between. From germline, CDR1 is MNHEY and CDR2 SVGEGT. This CDR3 is 19 amino acids long. The CDR3, as DNA: TGTGCCAGCAGTTACCCCGGGGGTCGAACTGGGGGGTTCTTCTACGAGCAGTACTTC. It codes for CASSYPGGRTGGFFYEQYF.

V usage is TRBV28 and J usage is TRBJ2-2; D perhaps matches TRBD2 (6 bases). The CDR3 is 12 residues long. V lost 6 bases and J lost 9, with 11 bases in between. Germline CDR1 MDHEN, CDR2 SYDVKM. The CDR3 nucleotides are TGTGCCAGCAGGGGCGGGAACCGGGAGCTGTTTTTT. Its protein product is CASRGGNRELFF.

The J gene is TRBJ1-1, the V gene TRBV30, with D unclear. CDR1 is GTSNPN, CDR2 SVGIG, per germline (reference sequence). The germline V and J ends were trimmed by 4 bases and 2 bases, with 8 bases remaining between them. The CDR3 has 12 residues. CDR3 loop: CAWTPVNTEAFF. CDR3 DNA sequence: TGTGCCTGGACGCCGGTCAACACTGAAGCTTTCTTT.

The chain joins TRBV6-6 to TRBJ1-5, with D perhaps TRBD1 (5 bases). The CDR3 runs 13 residues. V lost 7 bases, J lost 7 bases, and 14 bases lay in between. CDR1 is MNHNY and CDR2 is SVGAGI in the germline V gene (reference sequence). For the CDR3, the DNA is TGTGCCAGCATGAAAGGGAGGGGACAGCCCCAGCATTTT. Translation: CASMKGRGQPQHF.

The sample holds one count of this clone. The chain combines TRBV6-6 with TRBJ2-3; D may be TRBD2 (5 bases). Trimming shortened V by 5 bases and J by 6 bases, and 12 bases separated the two germline ends. Per germline, CDR1 MNHNY and CDR2 SVGAGI (reference sequence). The CDR3 loop spans 13 amino acids. CDR3 amino acids: CASSHPPGDTQYF. CDR3 DNA sequence: TGTGCCAGCAGTCACCCCCCGGGGGATACGCAGTATTTT.

The CDR3 reads CASSVTSGMSGSGEQYF. CDR3 sequence (DNA): TGTGCCAGCAGTGTGACTAGCGGGATGAGCGGGTCGGGCGAGCAGTACTTC. The J gene is TRBJ2-7, the V gene TRBV2, with 11 bases lining up with TRBD2. Germline CDR1 SNHLY, CDR2 FYNNEI. Germline trimming cut 4 bases from V and 6 bases from J; bases unmatched to any gene: 14. The CDR3 is 17 amino acids.

The rearrangement joins TRBV9 to TRBJ1-3; unclear D gene. V shed 0 bases and J shed 0 bases, with 16 bases lying between them. The germline gives CDR1 SGDLS, CDR2 YYNGEE. The CDR3 loop spans 18 amino acids. The CDR3 coding sequence is TGTGCCAGCAGCGTAGAAGGTTTTGGGCAGCTCTCTGGAAACACCATATATTTT. The encoded protein is CASSVEGFGQLSGNTIYF.

The chain's CDR3 is CASTTSGWSGGELFF. The CDR3 nucleotides read TGTGCCAGCACGACTAGCGGGTGGTCAGGCGGGGAGCTGTTTTTT. V is TRBV2 and J is TRBJ2-2; 10 nucleotides agree with TRBD2. Germline lookup yields CDR1 SNHLY and CDR2 FYNNEI. V lost 7 bases to trimming and J lost 7 bases; unmatched junction nucleotides: 9. There are 15 residues in the CDR3.

This clone has just one count. This chain joins TRBV5-1 and TRBJ2-5; D perhaps matches TRBD2 (6 bases). Trimming removed 4 bases from V and 5 bases from J, with 30 bases in between. There are 19 residues in the CDR3. The germline V gene encodes CDR1 SGHRS and CDR2 YFSETQ. The CDR3 DNA reads as TGCGCCAGCAGCATGGGAGGAGTTATTATCGGTGCCCGCCCGGAGACCCAGTACTTC. Its protein is CASSMGGVIIGARPETQYF.

This chain connects TRBV6-5 to TRBJ1-1, with 7 bases matching TRBD1. V was clipped by 7 bases and J by 1 base; unmatched bases: 9. Germline assignment: CDR1 MNHEY and CDR2 SVGAGI. This CDR3 is built from 15 residues. CDR3 sequence reads: CASKRDSNRNTEAFF. CDR3 DNA sequence: TGTGCCAGCAAAAGGGACAGTAATAGGAACACTGAAGCTTTCTTT.

This sequence joins TRBV5-1 and TRBJ1-2; TRBD1 matches 9 bases. CDR3 size: 12 residues. Germline CDR1 and CDR2: SGHRS and YFSETQ. The V gene end was trimmed by 7 bases and the J gene end by 8 bases; junction bases not matched to a gene: 6. DNA of the CDR3: TGCGCCAGCGGAGCCGACAGGGGGGGCTACACCTTC. This sequence encodes CASGADRGGYTF.

The chain recombines TRBV15 with TRBJ2-3; 7 bases map to TRBD2. The germline V gene encodes CDR1 LNHNV and CDR2 YYDKDF (reference sequence). This CDR3 has 16 amino acids. Trimming at V came to 3 bases and at J to 1 base, leaving 7 bases not matched to a gene. The CDR3 sequence is CATSRGTGGGTDTQYF. CDR3 nucleotides: TGTGCCACCAGCAGGGGCACGGGGGGAGGCACAGATACGCAGTATTTT.

V and J are TRBV9 and TRBJ2-1; D unclear. V was pared by 2 bases and J by 0 bases, with 6 bases between. This CDR3 has 14 amino acids. Germline V gene sequence: CDR1 SGDLS, CDR2 YYNGEE. CDR3: CASSVPGSYNEQFF. The CDR3 DNA reads as TGTGCCAGCAGCGTGCCCGGCTCCTACAATGAGCAGTTCTTC.

The chain carries TRBV2 and TRBJ2-1; 11 bases are a match to TRBD2. Germline-derived CDR1 and CDR2 are SNHLY and FYNNEI. The CDR3 consists of 15 residues. The V segment lost 6 bases and the J segment 4 bases; nucleotides outside the gene matches: 5. DNA for the CDR3: TGTGCCAGCAGGAAACTAGCGGGGGAGTACAATGAGCAGTTCTTC. Its protein product is CASRKLAGEYNEQFF. The variable domain in full, completed from reference TRBV2 and TRBJ2-1, reads EPEVTQTPSHQVTQMGQEVILRCVPISNHLYFYWYRQILGQKVEFLVSFYNNEISEKSEIFDDQFSVERPDGSNFTLKIRSTKLEDSAMYFCASRKLAGEYNEQFFGPGTRLTVL.

The chain is built from TRBV2 and TRBJ1-5; no definite D call. This CDR3 has 14 amino acids. Trimming took off 4 bases at V and 0 bases at J, with 7 bases between the two ends. Germline CDR1 reads SNHLY; CDR2 reads FYNNEI. The CDR3: CASSAEHSNQPQHF. The CDR3 nucleotides read TGTGCCAGCAGTGCGGAGCATAGCAATCAGCCCCAGCATTTT.

V and J are TRBV4-1 and TRBJ2-5; 9 bases are shared with TRBD2. The CDR3 is 16 residues long. Per germline, CDR1 MGHRA and CDR2 YSYEKL. V gave up 0 bases and J gave up 9 bases; unmatched junction bases: 11. CDR3 nucleotide sequence: TGCGCCAGCAGCCAAGACAGACTAGCGGCTAGATGGTCCCAGTACTTC. Its protein is CASSQDRLAARWSQYF.